Included here is one T cell receptor beta chain sequence, with context. This entry is derived from a study of monozygotic twins with inflammatory bowel disease. TCRdb reprocessed the 5' RACE reads and keeps a single row for each CDR3 protein, giving no DNA. Its table records approximately 150,000 distinct CDR3 sequences. The specimen sequenced was blood. The clonotype originates from a human donor with ulcerative colitis or Crohn's disease, or a healthy co-twin of an affected twin (not recorded which).

The chain's CDR3 is CASSFSRGGSVEQFF. The J gene is TRBJ2-1, the V gene TRBV12-3 or TRBV12-4; the TCRdb D gene call, TRBD2, has no DNA to confirm it. The CDR3 has 15 residues.